This is a list of T cell receptor beta chains from one sample in a study of blood T cell repertoires in COVID-19. The data were produced by immunoSEQ multiplex PCR, yet TCRdb's version contains in-frame clones alone and is incomplete. Seen here are 200,000 or so clones, about 86% observed once, and the top ten hold 13% to 15%. Sequenced material: peripheral blood. The receptors derive from a man aged 25-40 years with active or convalescent COVID-19. Each CDR3 is given with its conserved first and last residue. The D gene is left open where the match is weak. Only some rows state a clone size, as once, few, many or a class for expanded clones.

v_gene: TRBV27
d_gene: TRBD1
j_gene: TRBJ1-1
abundance: few
CDR3nt: TGTGCCAGCAGTGTCGGGACAGGGCCGATGAACACTGAAGCTTTCTTT
CDR3aa: CASSVGTGPMNTEAFF

v_gene: TRBV11-3
d_gene: -
j_gene: TRBJ2-5
abundance: -
CDR3nt: TGTGCCAGCAGCTTCGTAGCTTTACAAGAGACCCAGTACTTC
CDR3aa: CASSFVALQETQYF

v_gene: TRBV30
d_gene: -
j_gene: TRBJ2-5
abundance: -
CDR3nt: TGTGCCTGGAGTGGGCCGGACAGTGGGCCGGAGACCCAGTACTTC
CDR3aa: CAWSGPDSGPETQYF

v_gene: TRBV18
d_gene: -
j_gene: TRBJ2-7
abundance: -
CDR3nt: TGTGCCAGCTCAGTTTCGATGAGCTCCTACGAGCAGTACTTC
CDR3aa: CASSVSMSSYEQYF

v_gene: TRBV24-1
d_gene: TRBD1
j_gene: TRBJ2-1
abundance: -
CDR3nt: TGTGCCACCAGTGGCCGACAGGGGACAAGCTCCTACAATGAGCAGTTCTTC
CDR3aa: CATSGRQGTSSYNEQFF

v_gene: TRBV3-1/TRBV3-2
d_gene: -
j_gene: TRBJ1-6
abundance: -
CDR3nt: TGTGCCAGCAGCCTCCGCGGGAATTCACCCCTCCACTTT
CDR3aa: CASSLRGNSPLHF

v_gene: TRBV19
d_gene: TRBD1
j_gene: TRBJ1-2
abundance: -
CDR3nt: TGTGCCAGCCGACGATCGACAGGGGGAAACTATGGCTACACCTTC
CDR3aa: CASRRSTGGNYGYTF

v_gene: TRBV7-9
d_gene: -
j_gene: TRBJ2-4
abundance: -
CDR3nt: TGTGCCAGCAGCTTAGGGACAGTAAACATTCAGTACTTC
CDR3aa: CASSLGTVNIQYF

v_gene: TRBV2
d_gene: TRBD1
j_gene: TRBJ1-6
abundance: -
CDR3nt: TGTGCCAGCAGGACCCGGACAGGGGGTAATTCACCCCTCCACTTT
CDR3aa: CASRTRTGGNSPLHF

v_gene: TRBV19
d_gene: -
j_gene: TRBJ2-5
abundance: -
CDR3nt: TGTGCCAGTTCCGAAAAGAGTGGGACCCAGTACTTC
CDR3aa: CASSEKSGTQYF

v_gene: TRBV9
d_gene: -
j_gene: TRBJ1-2
abundance: once
CDR3nt: TGTGCCAGCAGCAGGGCCTCGGTTAGCGCTAACTATGGCTACACCTTC
CDR3aa: CASSRASVSANYGYTF

v_gene: TRBV6-5
d_gene: TRBD1
j_gene: TRBJ2-7
abundance: few
CDR3nt: TGTGCCAGCAGTTACACGGGACAGTCGTCCTACGAGCAGTACTTC
CDR3aa: CASSYTGQSSYEQYF

v_gene: TRBV5-1
d_gene: TRBD1
j_gene: TRBJ2-5
abundance: -
CDR3nt: TGCGCCAGCAGCCTTGTCGCCGGGACAGGGGAGGAGACCCAGTACTTC
CDR3aa: CASSLVAGTGEETQYF

v_gene: TRBV9
d_gene: TRBD2
j_gene: TRBJ2-7
abundance: -
CDR3nt: TGTGCCAGCAGCGACCGGACTAGCGGGAGTATGTACGAGCAGTACTTC
CDR3aa: CASSDRTSGSMYEQYF